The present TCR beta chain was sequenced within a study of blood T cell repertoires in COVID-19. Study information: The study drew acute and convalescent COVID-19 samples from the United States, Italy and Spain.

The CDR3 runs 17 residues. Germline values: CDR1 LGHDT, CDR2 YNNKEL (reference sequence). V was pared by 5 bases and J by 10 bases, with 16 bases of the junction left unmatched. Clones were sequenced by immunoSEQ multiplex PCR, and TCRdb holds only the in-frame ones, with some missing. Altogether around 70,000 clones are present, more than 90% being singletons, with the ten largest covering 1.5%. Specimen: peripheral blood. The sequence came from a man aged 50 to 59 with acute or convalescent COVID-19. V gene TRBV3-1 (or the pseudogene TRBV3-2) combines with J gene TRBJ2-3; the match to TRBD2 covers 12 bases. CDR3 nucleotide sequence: TGTGCCAGCAGCGCACGGACTAGCGGGGCCCCTCGTGAGCCGCAGTATTTT. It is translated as CASSARTSGAPREPQYF.